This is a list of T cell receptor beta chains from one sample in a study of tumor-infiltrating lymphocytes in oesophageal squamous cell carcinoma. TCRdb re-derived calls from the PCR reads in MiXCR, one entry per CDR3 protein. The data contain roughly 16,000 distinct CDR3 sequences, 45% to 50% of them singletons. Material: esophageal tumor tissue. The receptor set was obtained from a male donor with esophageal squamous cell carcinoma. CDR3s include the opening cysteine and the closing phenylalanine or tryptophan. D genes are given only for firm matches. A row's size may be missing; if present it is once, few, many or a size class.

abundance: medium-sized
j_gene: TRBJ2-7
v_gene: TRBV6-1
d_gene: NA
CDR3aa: CASRPSGTSEQYF
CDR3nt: TGTGCCAGCAGGCCCTCCGGGACATCCGAGCAGTACTTC

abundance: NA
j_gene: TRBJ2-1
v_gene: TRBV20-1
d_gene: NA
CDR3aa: CSAREVGKYNEQFF
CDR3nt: TGCAGTGCTAGAGAAGTGGGGAAGTACAATGAGCAGTTCTTC

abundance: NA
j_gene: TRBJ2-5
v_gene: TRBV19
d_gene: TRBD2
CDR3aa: CASSGLAGGQETQYF
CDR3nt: TGTGCCAGTTCGGGACTAGCGGGAGGACAAGAGACCCAGTACTTC

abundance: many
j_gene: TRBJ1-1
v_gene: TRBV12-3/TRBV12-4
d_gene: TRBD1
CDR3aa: CASSWTGSGEAFF
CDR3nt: TGTGCCAGCAGTTGGACAGGATCAGGTGAAGCTTTCTTT

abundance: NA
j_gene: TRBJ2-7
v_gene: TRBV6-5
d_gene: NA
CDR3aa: CASSYSRGGWYEQYF
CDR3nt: TGTGCCAGCAGTTACTCGAGGGGGGGTTGGTACGAGCAGTACTTC

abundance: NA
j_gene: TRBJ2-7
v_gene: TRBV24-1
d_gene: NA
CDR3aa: CATSETGLTSNEQYF
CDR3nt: TGTGCCACCAGTGAAACCGGACTGACCTCCAACGAGCAGTACTTC

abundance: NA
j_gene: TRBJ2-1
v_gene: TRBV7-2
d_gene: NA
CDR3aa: CASSPKLGSGAYNEQFF
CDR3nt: TGTGCCAGCAGCCCCAAGTTGGGGTCAGGGGCCTACAATGAGCAGTTCTTC

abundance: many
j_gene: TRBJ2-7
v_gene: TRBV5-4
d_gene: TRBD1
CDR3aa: CASSSSGQAYEQYF
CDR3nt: TGTGCCAGCAGCTCATCGGGACAGGCCTACGAGCAGTACTTC

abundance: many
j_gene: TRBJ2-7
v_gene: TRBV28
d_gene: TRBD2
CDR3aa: CASSGTSGSRGLLYEQYF
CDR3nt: TGTGCCAGCAGTGGGACTAGCGGGAGTCGGGGCCTCTTATACGAGCAGTACTTC

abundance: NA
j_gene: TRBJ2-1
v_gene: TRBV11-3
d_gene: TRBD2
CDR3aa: CASSLGTSGLDEQFF
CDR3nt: TGTGCCAGCAGTTTAGGGACTAGCGGCTTGGATGAGCAGTTCTTC

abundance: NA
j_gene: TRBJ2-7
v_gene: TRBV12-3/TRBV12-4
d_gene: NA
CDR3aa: CASSKGPYEQYF
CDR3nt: TGTGCCAGCAGCAAAGGGCCCTACGAGCAGTACTTC

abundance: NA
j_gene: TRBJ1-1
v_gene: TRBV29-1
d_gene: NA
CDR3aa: CSADSNMNTEAFF
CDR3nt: TGCAGCGCCGACAGTAACATGAACACTGAAGCTTTCTTT

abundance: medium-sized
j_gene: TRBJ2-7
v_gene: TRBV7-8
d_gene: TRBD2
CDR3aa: CASSLGVAGGYEQYF
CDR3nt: TGTGCCAGCAGCTTAGGAGTAGCGGGAGGGTACGAGCAGTACTTC

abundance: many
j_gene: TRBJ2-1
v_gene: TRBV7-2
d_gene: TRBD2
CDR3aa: CASSPRGGMNEQFF
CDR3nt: TGTGCCAGCAGCCCCCGCGGGGGAATGAATGAGCAGTTCTTC

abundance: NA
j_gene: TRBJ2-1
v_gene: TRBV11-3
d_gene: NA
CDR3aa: CASSLDPSVQFF
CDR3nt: TGTGCCAGCAGCTTAGATCCTAGCGTGCAGTTCTTC

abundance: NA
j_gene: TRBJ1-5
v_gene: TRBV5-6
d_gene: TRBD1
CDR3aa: CASSADRGNQPQHF
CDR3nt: TGTGCCAGCAGCGCTGACAGGGGGAATCAGCCCCAGCATTTT

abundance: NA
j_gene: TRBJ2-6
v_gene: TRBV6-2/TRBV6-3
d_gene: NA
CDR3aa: CASSGRDPRSGANVLTF
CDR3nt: TGTGCCAGCAGTGGTCGGGATCCACGCTCTGGGGCCAACGTCCTGACTTTC

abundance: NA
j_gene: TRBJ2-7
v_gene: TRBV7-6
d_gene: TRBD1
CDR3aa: CASSLGTGGVEQYF
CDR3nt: TGTGCCAGCAGCTTAGGGACAGGGGGCGTCGAGCAGTACTTC

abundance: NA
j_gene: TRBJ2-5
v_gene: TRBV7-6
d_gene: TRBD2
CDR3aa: CASSFSGTSEPWETQYF
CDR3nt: TGTGCCAGCAGCTTTTCCGGGACTAGCGAGCCTTGGGAGACCCAGTACTTC

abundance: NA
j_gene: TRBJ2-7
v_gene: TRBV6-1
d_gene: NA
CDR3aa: CASSDTGTPFYEQYF
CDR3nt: TGTGCCAGCAGTGATACCGGGACCCCCTTCTACGAGCAGTACTTC

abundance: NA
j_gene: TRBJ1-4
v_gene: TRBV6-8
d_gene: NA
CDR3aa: CASSQLGRADTQFF
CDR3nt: TGTGCCAGCAGTCAGTTGGGGCGGGCGGATACGCAGTTTTTT

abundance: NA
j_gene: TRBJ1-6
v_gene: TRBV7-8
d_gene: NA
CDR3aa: CASSGWGSSYEQYF
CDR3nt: TGTGCCAGCAGCGGATGGGGGAGCTCCTACGAGCAGTACTTT

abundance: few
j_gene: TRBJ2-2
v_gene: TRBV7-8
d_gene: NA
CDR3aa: CASSFTGSGELFF
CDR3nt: TGTGCCAGCAGCTTCACAGGCTCCGGGGAGCTGTTTTTT

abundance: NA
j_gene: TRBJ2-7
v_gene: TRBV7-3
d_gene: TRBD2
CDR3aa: CASSIGGGLGEQYF
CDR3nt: TGTGCCAGCAGTATTGGGGGGGGTTTGGGCGAGCAGTACTTC